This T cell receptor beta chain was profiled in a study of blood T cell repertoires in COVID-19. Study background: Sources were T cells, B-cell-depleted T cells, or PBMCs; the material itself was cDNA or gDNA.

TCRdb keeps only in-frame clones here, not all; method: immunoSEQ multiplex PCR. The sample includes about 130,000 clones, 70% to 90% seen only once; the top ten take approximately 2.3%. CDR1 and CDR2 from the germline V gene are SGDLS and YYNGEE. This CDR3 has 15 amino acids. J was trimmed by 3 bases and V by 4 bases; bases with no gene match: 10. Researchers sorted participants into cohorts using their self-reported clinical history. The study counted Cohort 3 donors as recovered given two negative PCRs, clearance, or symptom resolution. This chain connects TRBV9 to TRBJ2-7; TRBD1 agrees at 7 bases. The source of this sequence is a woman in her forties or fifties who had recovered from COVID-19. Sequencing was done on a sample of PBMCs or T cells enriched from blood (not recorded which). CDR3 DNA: TGTGCCAGCAGCCTGACAGGGAACCAAGGCTACGAGCAGTACTTC. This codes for CASSLTGNQGYEQYF.